This T cell receptor beta chain was obtained from a study of blood T cell repertoires in COVID-19. Overall study: From T cells, B-cell-depleted T cells, or PBMCs came the material, which was cDNA or gDNA.

The CDR3 has 15 residues. V lost 7 bases and J lost 3, with 19 bases in between. Germline-derived CDR1 and CDR2 are MDHEN and SYDVKM. Measured with immunoSEQ multiplex PCR; TCRdb has only the in-frame clones, and not every one. The sample yields about 98,000 clones, less than 85% seen once. This receptor was taken from a man between 65 and 85 years old with active or convalescent COVID-19. Sequenced sample: peripheral blood. This chain uses TRBV28 with TRBJ2-7; the D gene is possibly TRBD1 (6 bases). The CDR3 region has the DNA TGTGCCAGCAATTCTCCAGACAGGTCTGGCTACGAGCAGTACTTC. Translation: CASNSPDRSGYEQYF.